The clone carrying this T cell receptor (beta chain) appeared a few times. What it binds is unknown. The sample belongs to a study of cytomegalovirus exposure and HLA in healthy donors. Whole-study results and caveats: The likely explanation for a cluster of highly shared sequence variants was sequencing artifact. Using a false discovery rate of 0.05, a later analysis showed that about 16,000 TCR beta sequences were associated with HLA alleles. Several of the most significant clusters appeared linked to common viral pathogens, based on a later analysis.

Primers for the PCR totalled 60 Vbeta and 13 Jbeta. The protocol was immunoSEQ multiplex PCR, while the TCRdb copy is restricted to in-frame clones and leaves out a portion. The sample records 150,000 to 200,000 clones, approximately 80% being singletons. This CDR3 is 14 amino acids long. The germline V and J ends were trimmed by 5 bases and 10 bases, with 17 bases remaining between them. The germline V gene has CDR1 MDHEN and CDR2 SYDVKM. The V gene is TRBV28, the J gene TRBJ1-4; D call uncertain. This clonotype was obtained from a woman aged 45-65 years in good health and CMV-seronegative. The sample consisted of PBMCs. CDR3 amino acids: CASSLMSEGRKLFF. The DNA for the CDR3 is TGTGCCAGCAGTCTAATGTCGGAGGGAAGAAAACTGTTTTTT.